This passage covers 21 T cell receptor beta chains from one sample sequenced in a study of cytomegalovirus exposure and HLA in healthy donors. In the PCR, 60 Vbeta and 13 Jbeta primers were used. Using immunoSEQ multiplex PCR, the repertoire was profiled, and TCRdb retains in-frame clones only, with some absent. This sample has under 200,000 clones, with over 60% found just once. Sample: PBMCs. These receptors all come from a woman between 50 and 59 years old in good health and CMV-seronegative.

The chain is built from TRBV7-3 and TRBJ2-6, with 8 bases matching TRBD1. Germline-derived CDR1 and CDR2 are SGHTA and FQGTGA. J lost 2 bases, V lost 5 bases, and 5 bases had no gene match. The CDR3 sequence is 16 residues long. The CDR3 protein is CASSLRQGTGANVLTF. Written as DNA, the CDR3 is TGTGCCAGCAGCCTACGACAGGGGACTGGGGCCAACGTCCTGACTTTC.

Only a few counts were recorded for this clone. The sample contains more than one DNA sequence encoding this CDR3. The CDR3: CASSYGSNQPQHF. The CDR3 bases are TGTGCCAGCAGTTATGGCTCCAATCAGCCCCAGCATTTT. The gene calls are TRBV6-5 and TRBJ1-5; no clear D gene. Germline V CDR1 and CDR2: MNHEY, SVGAGI. This CDR3 spans 13 amino acids. The germline V and J ends were trimmed by 3 bases and 3 bases, with 6 bases remaining between them.

The chain joins TRBV11-2 to TRBJ2-1, with D uncertain. The germline CDR1 and CDR2 sequences are SGHAT and FQNNGV. This CDR3 region has 13 residues. Trimming took 5 bases from V and 6 from J, leaving 11 bases between them. CDR3 loop: CASSARLRNEQFF. DNA for the CDR3: TGTGCCAGCAGCGCACGACTCCGCAATGAGCAGTTCTTC.

The V gene is TRBV7-9, the J gene TRBJ2-3; the D is unclear. This CDR3 spans 16 amino acids. Trimming shortened V by 7 bases and J by 0 bases, and 17 bases separated the two germline ends. Per germline, CDR1 SEHNR and CDR2 FQNEAQ (reference sequence). The CDR3 DNA is TGTGCCAGCACCGCGCCGACGACGACTAGCACAGATACGCAGTATTTT. It translates to CASTAPTTTSTDTQYF.

V is TRBV13 and J is TRBJ2-5, with a weak D call TRBD1 (6 bases). V was shortened by 0 bases and J by 5 bases, with 16 bases between the two germline ends. Germline V CDR1 and CDR2: PRHDT, FYEKMQ (reference sequence). The CDR3 runs to 16 residues. The CDR3 spells CASSLGQGTKRETQYF. In DNA form, the CDR3 reads TGTGCCAGCAGCTTAGGTCAGGGGACGAAGCGGGAGACCCAGTACTTC.

CDR3 in DNA: TGTGCCAGCAGGGTTTTTGGATCCCGGGACAATGAGCAGTTCTTC. It translates to CASRVFGSRDNEQFF. V usage is TRBV6-1 and J usage is TRBJ2-1, with unresolved D. This CDR3 region has 15 residues. Germline loops: CDR1 MNHNS, CDR2 SASEGT. The V end lost 6 bases, the J end lost 5 bases, and 17 bases lay between the germline ends.

This clone was seen more than once but under ten times. V gene TRBV10-2 combines with J gene TRBJ2-7; perhaps TRBD2 as D (6 bases). Germline CDR1 and CDR2: WSHSY and SAAADI. V dropped 9 bases and J dropped 0 bases, with 18 bases sitting between them. CDR3 length: 15 residues. CDR3 region: CASLPSASSSYEQYF. The CDR3 region has the DNA TGCGCCAGTTTACCTAGCGCCTCGAGCTCCTACGAGCAGTACTTC.

The rearrangement links TRBV7-2 to TRBJ2-7; 9 bases line up with TRBD2. V dropped 1 base and J dropped 2; count of bases not matched to a gene: 0. From germline, CDR1 is SGHTA and CDR2 FQGNSA. CDR3 length: 14 residues. The CDR3 is CASSLGLAAYEQYF. The CDR3 nucleotides are TGTGCCAGCAGCTTAGGACTAGCGGCCTACGAGCAGTACTTC. Variable domain in full (rest from reference TRBV7-2 and TRBJ2-7): GAGVSQSPSNKVTEKGKDVELRCDPISGHTALYWYRQSLGQGLEFLIYFQGNSAPDKSGLPSDRFSAERTGGSVSTLTIQRTQQEDSAVYLCASSLGLAAYEQYFGPGTRLTVT.

CDR3 in amino acids: CASSSGYTGADNEKLFF. The CDR3 DNA is TGTGCCAGCAGCTCGGGGTATACAGGGGCTGATAATGAAAAACTGTTTTTT. This rearrangement joins TRBV28 to TRBJ1-4; TRBD1 matches at 7 bases. Per the germline V gene, CDR1 is MDHEN and CDR2 is SYDVKM. The CDR3 runs to 17 residues. Trimming took 6 bases from V and 4 from J; bases not matched to a gene: 14.

The V gene is TRBV28, the J gene TRBJ2-4, with D uncertain. V was cut by 3 bases and J by 0 bases, with 9 bases left in between. CDR3 size: 15 residues. The germline CDR1 and CDR2 sequences are MDHEN and SYDVKM. The CDR3 coding sequence is TGTGCCAGCAGTTTCCAGGTTTTAGCCAAAAACATTCAGTACTTC. It specifies CASSFQVLAKNIQYF.

V gene TRBV27 combines with J gene TRBJ2-1, with D possibly TRBD1 on 6 matching bases. This CDR3 contains 15 residues. CDR1 MNHEY and CDR2 SMNVEV come from the germline V gene (reference sequence). The ends were cut back, 5 bases at V and 6 bases at J, with 17 bases in the middle. The DNA for the CDR3 is TGTGCCAGCAGTCGCCCGGGACAAATAATCAATGAGCAGTTCTTC. Encoded protein: CASSRPGQIINEQFF.

V is TRBV6-1 and J is TRBJ2-7; 10 bases match TRBD2. There are 15 residues in the CDR3. CDR1 and CDR2 (germline): MNHNS, SASEGT. V lost 2 bases to trimming and J lost 3 bases; unmatched junction nucleotides: 4. CDR3 DNA sequence: TGTGCCAGCAGTGAACCTAGCGGGAGCCGCTACGAGCAGTACTTC. It yields the protein CASSEPSGSRYEQYF.

In this sample, this clone turned up a few times. CDR3 sequence reads: CASSTDRGPAFF. In DNA form, the CDR3 reads TGTGCCAGCAGCACTGACAGGGGGCCGGCGTTTTTT. The chain carries TRBV7-2 and TRBJ1-4; 10 nucleotides match TRBD1. V was pared by 5 bases and J by 16 bases, with 7 bases of the junction left unmatched. This CDR3 spans 12 amino acids. The germline gives CDR1 SGHTA, CDR2 FQGNSA. Drawing the rest from reference TRBV7-2 and TRBJ1-4, the complete variable domain is GAGVSQSPSNKVTEKGKDVELRCDPISGHTALYWYRQSLGQGLEFLIYFQGNSAPDKSGLPSDRFSAERTGGSVSTLTIQRTQQEDSAVYLCASSTDRGPAFFGSGTQLSVL.

Note on this clone: Mismatch with germline at one junction end may stem from a read error. Within the sample, other DNA sequences also encode this same CDR3. The chain combines TRBV9 with TRBJ1-1, with 12 nucleotides matching TRBD1. The germline V gene has CDR1 SGDLS and CDR2 YYNGEE. CDR3 length: 17 residues. The CDR3 DNA reads as TGTGCCAGCAGCGCAGGGACAGGGGGCCGGTCGGACACTGAAGCCTTCTTT. Amino acid sequence: CASSAGTGGRSDTEAFF.

The chain links TRBV19 to TRBJ1-6; tentatively, D is TRBD1 (5 bases). V was cut by 7 bases and J by 10 bases, with 14 bases left in between. The CDR3 runs to 13 residues. The germline CDR1 and CDR2 sequences are LNHDA and SQIVND (reference sequence). The CDR3 spells CASKVKGQSPLHF. CDR3 sequence (DNA): TGTGCCAGTAAGGTTAAGGGGCAATCACCCCTCCACTTT.

This chain joins TRBV14 and TRBJ1-1, with TRBD1 matching over 8 bases. J gave up 1 base and V 3 bases, and 13 bases lay outside the gene matches. Germline CDR1 reads SGHDN; CDR2 reads FVKESK. The CDR3 length is 18 residues. The CDR3 reads CASSHPAQGAVTNTEAFF. The CDR3 bases are TGTGCCAGCAGCCACCCCGCCCAGGGGGCAGTTACGAACACTGAAGCTTTCTTT.

This clone was detected only a few times. The chain recombines TRBV5-5 with TRBJ2-6, with 7 bases lining up with TRBD1. The germline V gene encodes CDR1 SGHKS and CDR2 YYEKEE (reference sequence). Trimming cost V 0 bases and J 4 bases; bases outside gene matches: 10. The CDR3 spans 18 residues. In DNA, the CDR3 is TGTGCCAGCAGCTTGGGTGGGACAGATTTTTCAGGGGCCAACGTCCTGACTTTC. Translated: CASSLGGTDFSGANVLTF.

The chain carries TRBV6-5 and TRBJ1-2; tentative D call: TRBD1 (6 bases). Per the germline V gene, CDR1 is MNHEY and CDR2 is SVGAGI. The CDR3 loop spans 14 amino acids. V lost 10 bases to trimming and J lost 4 bases, with 19 bases between them. The CDR3 protein is CATRVSGGLYGYTF. The CDR3 nucleotides read TGTGCCACTCGAGTATCCGGGGGGCTCTATGGCTACACCTTC.

The chain couples TRBV5-1 to TRBJ1-5, with a weak D call TRBD1 (6 bases). The CDR3 length is 15 residues. Deletions cut 2 bases from V and 5 bases from J, with 14 bases between. Germline V gene lookup returns CDR1 SGHRS and CDR2 YFSETQ. The CDR3 coding sequence is TGCGCCAGCAGCTTAGACAGGTCGGACGATCAGCCCCAGCATTTT. This codes for CASSLDRSDDQPQHF.

The V gene is TRBV5-8, the J gene TRBJ1-4, with TRBD1 matching over 7 bases. The CDR3 loop spans 14 amino acids. V was clipped by 4 bases and J by 7 bases; unmatched bases: 7. Germline V gene data show CDR1 as SGHTS and CDR2 as YDEGEE. CDR3 DNA sequence: TGTGCCAGCAGCCTGACAGGGTGGGGTGAAAAACTGTTTTTT. Its protein product is CASSLTGWGEKLFF.

This clone was counted between two and nine times. For the CDR3, the DNA is TGTGCCAGCAGCTTGACAGGATTAAACACTGAAGCTTTCTTT. It is translated as CASSLTGLNTEAFF. The chain links TRBV11-1 to TRBJ1-1; D perhaps matches TRBD1 (6 bases). V shed 3 bases and J shed 2 bases, with 10 bases lying between them. This CDR3 has 14 amino acids. Germline V gives CDR1 SGHAT, CDR2 FQDESV (reference sequence).